The 4 T cell receptor beta chains reported below all come from one sample, sequenced in a study of PD-1 blockade in classical Hodgkin lymphoma. Assay used: immunoSEQ multiplex PCR; TCRdb lists only in-frame clones, some missing. The sample records 75,000 to 100,000 clones, over 70% being singletons. There was relapse after autologous stem cell transplantation in every patient, and there was variation in brentuximab vedotin exposure. Source: peripheral blood mononuclear cells (PBMCs), taken at baseline. The origin of the receptors is a human donor with classical Hodgkin lymphoma.

This clone was picked up one time. Other nucleotide sequences from this sample produce the same CDR3. V and J are TRBV5-6 and TRBJ2-3; D not resolved. V gave up 0 bases and J gave up 1 base, with 6 bases separating them. The germline CDR1 and CDR2 sequences are SGHDT and YYEEEE. The CDR3 loop spans 14 amino acids. The CDR3 sequence: CASSLVSRTDTQYF. The CDR3 DNA sequence: TGTGCCAGCAGCTTGGTGTCGCGCACAGATACGCAGTATTTT.

The chain joins TRBV5-1 to TRBJ2-6; D remains unclear. V shed 0 bases and J shed 0 bases, with 4 bases lying between them. The CDR3 consists of 15 residues. Germline values: CDR1 SGHRS, CDR2 YFSETQ. As DNA, the CDR3 is TGCGCCAGCAGCTTGGGCGACTCTGGGGCCAACGTCCTGACTTTC. Residues: CASSLGDSGANVLTF.

The chain recombines TRBV28 with TRBJ1-1; perhaps TRBD1 as D (6 bases). The CDR3 is made up of 15 amino acids. Germline V gene sequence: CDR1 MDHEN, CDR2 SYDVKM. Trimming took off 3 bases at V and 5 bases at J, with 16 bases between the two ends. The CDR3 reads CASSLTGGARTEAFF. The CDR3 DNA is TGTGCCAGCAGTTTGACCGGGGGGGCGCGGACTGAAGCTTTCTTT.

The CDR3 DNA follows: TGTGCCAGCTCACCGAGCAGGGAGATCTATGGCTACACCTTC. This translates into CASSPSREIYGYTF. The V and J genes are TRBV18 and TRBJ1-2, with D maybe TRBD1 (5 bases). The germline V gene has CDR1 KGHSH and CDR2 LQKENI. The CDR3 is 14 residues long. V shed 3 bases and J shed 4 bases, with 12 bases lying between them.